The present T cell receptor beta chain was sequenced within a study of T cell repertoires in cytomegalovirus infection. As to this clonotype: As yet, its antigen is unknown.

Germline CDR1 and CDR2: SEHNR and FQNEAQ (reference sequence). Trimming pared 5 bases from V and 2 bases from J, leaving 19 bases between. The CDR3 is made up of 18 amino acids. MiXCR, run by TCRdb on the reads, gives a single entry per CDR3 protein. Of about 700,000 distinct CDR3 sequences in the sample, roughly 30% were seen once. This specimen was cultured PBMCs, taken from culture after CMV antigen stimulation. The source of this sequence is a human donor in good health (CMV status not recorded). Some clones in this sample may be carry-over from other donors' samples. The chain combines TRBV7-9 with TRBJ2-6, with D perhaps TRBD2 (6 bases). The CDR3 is CASSIRGAGTPGANVLTF. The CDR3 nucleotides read TGTGCCAGCAGCATACGCGGGGCGGGAACACCTGGGGCCAACGTCCTGACTTTC. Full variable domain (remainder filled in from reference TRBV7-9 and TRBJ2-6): DTGVSQNPRHKITKRGQNVTFRCDPISEHNRLYWYRQTLGQGPEFLTYFQNEAQLEKSRLLSDRFSAERPKGSFSTLEIQRTEQGDSAMYLCASSIRGAGTPGANVLTFGAGSRLTVL.